This T cell receptor (beta chain) was obtained from a study of beta chain features in type 1 diabetes. Findings of the study overall: Researchers caution that PCR might favor shorter templates, equally among patients and controls. All four CD4+ subsets from Type 1 diabetes patients carried moderately but significantly shorter TCRB CDR3s. Unsettled here was the matter of whether HLA type influences TCRB rearrangement.

About 120 mL of blood, on average, came from one heparinised draw per donor. By way of CD45RO/CCR7/CD25/CD127/CD95/CD27, the CD4+ regulatory, stem cell-like memory, central memory and naive cells were sorted. As for this clone: What it recognizes is unknown.

The authors reverse transcribed all of the isolated RNA, so sequencing captured expressed TCRB transcripts. Sequencing was performed with immunoSEQ multiplex PCR; in TCRdb, only in-frame clones are kept and a portion is missing. Here the sample spans around 710,000 clones, 9.5% to 15% being singletons. Germline CDR1 SQVTM, CDR2 ANQGSEA. The CDR3 has 12 amino acids. The ends were cut back, 4 bases at V and 8 bases at J, with 12 bases in the middle. Sequencing input: naive CD4+ T cells from blood. The chain is built from TRBV29-1 and TRBJ2-1; unclear D gene. This clonotype originated in a man in his thirties or forties with type 1 diabetes. DNA for the CDR3: TGCAGCGTTGTGACTGGGCTGGATGAGCAGTTCTTC. Amino acid sequence: CSVVTGLDEQFF.